This T cell receptor (beta chain) is from a study of beta chain features in type 1 diabetes. Across the whole study: All samples yielded around 98 million examined sorted cells.

One heparinised draw of blood, averaging roughly 110 mL, came from each donor. CD45RO/CCR7/CD25/CD127/CD95/CD27 separated CD4+ naive, central memory, regulatory and stem cell-like memory cells by sorting. The trim removed 2 bases at V and 5 bases at J, leaving 6 bases unmatched. CDR1 is SEHNR, CDR2 FQNEAQ, per germline (reference sequence). CDR3 length: 16 residues. Findings of the study overall: Among all four CD4+ subsets, Type 1 diabetes patients had TCRB CDR3s that were moderately but significantly shorter.

This clone turned up a few times. Its antigen remains unidentified. The sequenced template was cDNA made from the entire isolated RNA. Libraries were prepared by immunoSEQ multiplex PCR; TCRdb keeps only in-frame clonotypes and omits some of them. This table has a few hundred thousand clones, approximately 13% appearing once. This TCR was sampled from a woman younger than 35 with type 1 diabetes. V is TRBV7-9 and J is TRBJ2-1, with TRBD2 matching 10 bases. Sequenced: naive CD4+ T cells from blood. The CDR3 loop is CASSLITGLANNEQFF. DNA for the CDR3: TGTGCCAGCAGCTTAATTACGGGACTAGCGAACAATGAGCAGTTCTTC.